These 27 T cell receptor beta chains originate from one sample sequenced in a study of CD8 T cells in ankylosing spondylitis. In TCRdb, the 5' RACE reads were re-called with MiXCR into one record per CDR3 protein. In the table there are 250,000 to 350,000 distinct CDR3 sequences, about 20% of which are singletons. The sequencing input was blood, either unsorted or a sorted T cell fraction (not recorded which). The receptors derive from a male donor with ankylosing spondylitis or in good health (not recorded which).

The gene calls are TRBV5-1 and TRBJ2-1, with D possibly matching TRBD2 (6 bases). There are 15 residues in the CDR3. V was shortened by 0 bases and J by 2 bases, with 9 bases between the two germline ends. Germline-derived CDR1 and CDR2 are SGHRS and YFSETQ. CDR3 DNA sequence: TGCGCCAGCAGCTTGGTTAGCGGCCCCTACAATGAGCAGTTCTTC. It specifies CASSLVSGPYNEQFF.

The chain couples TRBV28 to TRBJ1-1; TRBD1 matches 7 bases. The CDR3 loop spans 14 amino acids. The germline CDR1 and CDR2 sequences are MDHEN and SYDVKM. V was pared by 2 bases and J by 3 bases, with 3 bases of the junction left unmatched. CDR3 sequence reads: CASSLLGTDTEAFF. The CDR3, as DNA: TGTGCCAGCAGTTTACTTGGGACAGACACTGAAGCTTTCTTT.

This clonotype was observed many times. The CDR3 DNA reads TGTGCCAGCAGTAAGGGTTTAGGTCAGCCCCAGCATTTT. This gives the protein CASSKGLGQPQHF. This chain joins TRBV12-3 or TRBV12-4 and TRBJ1-5; D unresolved. With 5 bases removed from V and 6 bases from J, the gap between germline ends came to 11 bases. The CDR3 runs 13 residues.

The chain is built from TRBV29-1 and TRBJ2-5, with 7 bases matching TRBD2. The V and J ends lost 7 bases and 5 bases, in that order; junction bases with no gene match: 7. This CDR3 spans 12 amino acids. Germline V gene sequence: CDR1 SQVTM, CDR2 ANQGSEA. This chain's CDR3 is CSARLASETQYF. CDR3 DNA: TGCAGCGCCAGACTAGCCTCCGAGACCCAGTACTTC.

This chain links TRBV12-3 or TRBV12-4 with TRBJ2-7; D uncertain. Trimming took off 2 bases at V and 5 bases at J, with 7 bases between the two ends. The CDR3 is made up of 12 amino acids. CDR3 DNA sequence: TGTGCCAGCAGTTTAATGACCCACGAGCAGTACGTC. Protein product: CASSLMTHEQYV.

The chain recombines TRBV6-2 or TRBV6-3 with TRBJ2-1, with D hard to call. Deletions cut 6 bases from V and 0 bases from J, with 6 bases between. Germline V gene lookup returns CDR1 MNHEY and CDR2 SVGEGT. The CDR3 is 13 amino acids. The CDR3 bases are TGTGCCAGCAGGAAGGACTCCTACAATGAGCAGTTCTTC. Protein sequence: CASRKDSYNEQFF.

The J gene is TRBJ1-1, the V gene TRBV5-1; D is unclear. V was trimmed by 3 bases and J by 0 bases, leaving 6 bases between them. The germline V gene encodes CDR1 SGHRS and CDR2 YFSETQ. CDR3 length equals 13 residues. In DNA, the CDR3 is TGCGCCAGCAGCTCCACAATGAACACTGAAGCTTTCTTT. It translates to CASSSTMNTEAFF.

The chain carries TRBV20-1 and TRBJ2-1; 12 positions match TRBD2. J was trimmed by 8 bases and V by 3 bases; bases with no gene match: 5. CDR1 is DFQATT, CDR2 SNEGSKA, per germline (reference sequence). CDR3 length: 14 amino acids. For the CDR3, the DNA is TGCAGTGCTAGCCCGACTAGCGGGGGCCATGAGCAGTTCTTC. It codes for CSASPTSGGHEQFF.

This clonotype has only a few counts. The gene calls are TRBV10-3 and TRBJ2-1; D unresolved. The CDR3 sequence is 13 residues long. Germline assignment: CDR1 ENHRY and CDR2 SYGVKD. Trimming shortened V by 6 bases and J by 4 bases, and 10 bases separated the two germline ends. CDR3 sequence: CAIRADKYNEQFF. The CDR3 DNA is TGTGCCATCAGGGCTGACAAATACAATGAGCAGTTCTTC.

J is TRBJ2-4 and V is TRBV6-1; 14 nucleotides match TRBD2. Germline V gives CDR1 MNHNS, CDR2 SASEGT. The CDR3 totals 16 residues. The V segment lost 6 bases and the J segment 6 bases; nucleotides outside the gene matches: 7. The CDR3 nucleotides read TGTGCCAGCAGCCCGACTAGCGGGAGGGCGGGAAACATTCAGTACTTC. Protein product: CASSPTSGRAGNIQYF.

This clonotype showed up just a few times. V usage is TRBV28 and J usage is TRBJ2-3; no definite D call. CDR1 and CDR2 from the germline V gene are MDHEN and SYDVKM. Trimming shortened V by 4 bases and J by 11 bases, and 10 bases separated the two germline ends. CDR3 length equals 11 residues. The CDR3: CASSSFYGQYF. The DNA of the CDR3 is TGTGCCAGCAGTTCCTTTTACGGGCAGTATTTT.

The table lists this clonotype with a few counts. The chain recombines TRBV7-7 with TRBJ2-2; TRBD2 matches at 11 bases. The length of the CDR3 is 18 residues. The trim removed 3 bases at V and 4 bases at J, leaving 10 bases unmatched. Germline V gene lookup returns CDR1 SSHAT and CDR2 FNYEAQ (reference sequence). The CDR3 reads CASSFGPGLAASTGELFF. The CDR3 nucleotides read TGTGCCAGCAGCTTTGGGCCGGGACTAGCGGCATCCACCGGGGAGCTGTTTTTT.

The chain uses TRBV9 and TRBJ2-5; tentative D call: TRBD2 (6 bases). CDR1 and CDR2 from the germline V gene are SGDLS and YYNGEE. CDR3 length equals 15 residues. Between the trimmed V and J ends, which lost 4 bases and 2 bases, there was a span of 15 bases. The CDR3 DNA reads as TGTGCCAGCAGCACTCAGGAGGGCAGGCAAGAGACCCAGTACTTC. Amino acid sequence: CASSTQEGRQETQYF.

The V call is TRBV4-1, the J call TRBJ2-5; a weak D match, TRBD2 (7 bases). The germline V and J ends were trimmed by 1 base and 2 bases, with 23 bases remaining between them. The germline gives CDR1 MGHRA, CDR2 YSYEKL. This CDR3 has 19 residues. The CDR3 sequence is CASSQGQGMIGGRQETQYF. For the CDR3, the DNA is TGCGCCAGCAGCCAAGGGCAGGGGATGATTGGCGGGAGACAAGAGACCCAGTACTTC.

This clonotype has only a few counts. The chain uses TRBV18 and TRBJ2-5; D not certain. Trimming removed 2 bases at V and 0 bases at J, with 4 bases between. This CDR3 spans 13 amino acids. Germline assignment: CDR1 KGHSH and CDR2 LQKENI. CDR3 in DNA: TGTGCCAGCTCACCATTGTACCAAGAGACCCAGTACTTC. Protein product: CASSPLYQETQYF. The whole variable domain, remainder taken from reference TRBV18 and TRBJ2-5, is NAGVMQNPRHLVRRRGQEARLRCSPMKGHSHVYWYRQLPEEGLKFMVYLQKENIIDESGMPKERFSAEFPKEGPSILRIQQVVRGDSAAYFCASSPLYQETQYFGPGTRLLVL.

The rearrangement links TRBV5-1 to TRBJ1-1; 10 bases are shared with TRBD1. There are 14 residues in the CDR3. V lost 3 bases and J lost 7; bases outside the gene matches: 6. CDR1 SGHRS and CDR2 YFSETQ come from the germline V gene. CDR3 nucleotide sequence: TGCGCCAGCAGCTCGGGGACAGGGGCCCTTGAAGCTTTCTTT. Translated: CASSSGTGALEAFF.

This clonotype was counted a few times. CDR3: CASSRPTSATSTDTQYF. CDR3 bases: TGTGCCAGCAGTCGCCCGACTAGCGCCACTAGCACAGATACGCAGTATTTT. The chain recombines TRBV6-1 with TRBJ2-3; 8 bases fit TRBD2. The CDR3 contains 17 residues. Germline values: CDR1 MNHNS, CDR2 SASEGT. The trim removed 5 bases at V and 0 bases at J, leaving 10 bases unmatched.

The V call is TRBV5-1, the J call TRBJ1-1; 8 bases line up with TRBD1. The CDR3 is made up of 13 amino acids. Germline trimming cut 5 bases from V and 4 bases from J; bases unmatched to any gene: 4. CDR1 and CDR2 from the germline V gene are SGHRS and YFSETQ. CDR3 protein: CASRDRDGTEAFF. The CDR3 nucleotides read TGCGCCAGCAGGGACAGGGACGGCACTGAAGCTTTCTTT.

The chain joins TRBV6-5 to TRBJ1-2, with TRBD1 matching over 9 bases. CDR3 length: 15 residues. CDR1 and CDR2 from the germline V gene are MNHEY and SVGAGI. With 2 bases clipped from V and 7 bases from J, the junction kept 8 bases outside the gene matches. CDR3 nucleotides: TGTGCCAGCAGTTACGAGATACAGGGGGCGTTTGGCTACACCTTC. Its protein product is CASSYEIQGAFGYTF.

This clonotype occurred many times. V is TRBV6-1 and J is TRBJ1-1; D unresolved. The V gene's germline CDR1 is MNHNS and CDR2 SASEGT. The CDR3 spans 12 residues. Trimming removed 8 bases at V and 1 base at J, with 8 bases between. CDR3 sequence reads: CASPTENTEAFF. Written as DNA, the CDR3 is TGTGCCAGCCCTACAGAGAACACTGAAGCTTTCTTT.

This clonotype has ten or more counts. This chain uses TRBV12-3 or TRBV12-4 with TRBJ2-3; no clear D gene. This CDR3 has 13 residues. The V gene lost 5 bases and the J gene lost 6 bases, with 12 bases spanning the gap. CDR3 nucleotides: TGTGCCAGCAGTCCCCGGGTTAGGGATACGCAGTATTTT. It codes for CASSPRVRDTQYF.

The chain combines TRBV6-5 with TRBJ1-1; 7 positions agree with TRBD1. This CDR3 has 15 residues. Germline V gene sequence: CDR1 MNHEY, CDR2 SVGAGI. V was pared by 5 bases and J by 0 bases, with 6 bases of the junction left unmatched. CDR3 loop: CASSNPGQMNTEAFF. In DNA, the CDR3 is TGTGCCAGCAGTAACCCGGGACAGATGAACACTGAAGCTTTCTTT.

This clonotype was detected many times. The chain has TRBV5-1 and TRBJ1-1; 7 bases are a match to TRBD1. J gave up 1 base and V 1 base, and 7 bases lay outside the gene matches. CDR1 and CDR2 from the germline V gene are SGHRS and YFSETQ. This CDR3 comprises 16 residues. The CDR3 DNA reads TGCGCCAGCAGCTTGAAAGGGGGCTTGGGGAACACTGAAGCTTTCTTT. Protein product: CASSLKGGLGNTEAFF.

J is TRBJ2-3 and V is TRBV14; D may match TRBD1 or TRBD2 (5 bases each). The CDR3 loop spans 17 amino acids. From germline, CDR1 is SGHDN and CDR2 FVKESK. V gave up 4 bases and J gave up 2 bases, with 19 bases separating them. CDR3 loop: CASSRVVGVPPTDTQYF. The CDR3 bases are TGTGCCAGCAGCCGAGTTGTGGGGGTCCCCCCCACAGATACGCAGTATTTT.

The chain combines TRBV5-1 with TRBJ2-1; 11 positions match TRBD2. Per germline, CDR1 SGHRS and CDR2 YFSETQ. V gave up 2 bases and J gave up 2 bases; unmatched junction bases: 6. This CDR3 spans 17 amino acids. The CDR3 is CASSFTSGSLAYNEQFF. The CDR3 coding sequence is TGCGCCAGCAGCTTTACTAGCGGGAGTCTGGCCTACAATGAGCAGTTCTTC.

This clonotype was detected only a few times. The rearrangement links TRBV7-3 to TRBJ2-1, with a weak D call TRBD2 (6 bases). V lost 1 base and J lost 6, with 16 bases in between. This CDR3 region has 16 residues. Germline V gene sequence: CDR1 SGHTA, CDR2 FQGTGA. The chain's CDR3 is CASSLKAGRLANEQFF. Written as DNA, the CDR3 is TGTGCCAGCAGCTTAAAGGCGGGACGGTTGGCCAATGAGCAGTTCTTC.

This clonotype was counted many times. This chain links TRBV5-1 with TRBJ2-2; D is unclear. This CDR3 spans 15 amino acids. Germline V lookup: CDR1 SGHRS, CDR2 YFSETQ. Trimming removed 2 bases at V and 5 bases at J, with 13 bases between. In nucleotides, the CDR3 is TGCGCCAGCAGCTTAGACGGGCTAGGTACCGGGGAGCTGTTTTTT. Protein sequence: CASSLDGLGTGELFF.